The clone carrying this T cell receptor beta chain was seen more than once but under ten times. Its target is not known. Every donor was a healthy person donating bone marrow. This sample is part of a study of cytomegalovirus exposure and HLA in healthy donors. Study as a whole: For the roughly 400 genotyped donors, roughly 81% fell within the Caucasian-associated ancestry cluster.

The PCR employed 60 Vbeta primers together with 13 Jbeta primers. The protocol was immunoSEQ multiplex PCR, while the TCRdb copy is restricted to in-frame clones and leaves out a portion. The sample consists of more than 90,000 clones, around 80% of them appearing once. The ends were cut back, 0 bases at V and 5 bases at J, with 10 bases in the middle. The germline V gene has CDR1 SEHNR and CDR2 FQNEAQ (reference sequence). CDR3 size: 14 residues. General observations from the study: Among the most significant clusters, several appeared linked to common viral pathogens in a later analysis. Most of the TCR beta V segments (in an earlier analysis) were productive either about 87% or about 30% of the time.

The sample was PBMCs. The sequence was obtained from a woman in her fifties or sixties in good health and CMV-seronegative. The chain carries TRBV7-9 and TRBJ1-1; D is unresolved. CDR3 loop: CASSLALEGTEAFF. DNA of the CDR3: TGTGCCAGCAGCTTAGCGTTAGAGGGTACTGAAGCTTTCTTT. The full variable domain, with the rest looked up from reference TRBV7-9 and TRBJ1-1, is DTGVSQNPRHKITKRGQNVTFRCDPISEHNRLYWYRQTLGQGPEFLTYFQNEAQLEKSRLLSDRFSAERPKGSFSTLEIQRTEQGDSAMYLCASSLALEGTEAFFGQGTRLTVV.